This TCR beta chain was recovered during a study of cytomegalovirus exposure and HLA in healthy donors. Study-level points and caveats: With later analysis, a missense DCLRE1C variant became linked to TCR beta V- and J-gene trimming.

Amplification used 60 Vbeta primers and 13 Jbeta primers. Assay used: immunoSEQ multiplex PCR; TCRdb lists only in-frame clones, some missing. The sample shows about 120,000 clones, less than 65% of them seen only once. This CDR3 region has 13 residues. The V gene lost 6 bases and the J gene lost 0 bases, with 9 bases spanning the gap. Germline-derived CDR1 and CDR2 are MNHNY and SVGAGI (reference sequence). Turning to this clone: The antigen is not known. Other DNA sequences in the sample encode the same CDR3.

Sequencing was carried out using PBMCs. This chain connects TRBV6-6 to TRBJ2-7, with D maybe TRBD1 (6 bases). This sequence originates from a man aged 35 to 55 in good health and CMV-seropositive. The CDR3: CASRQQGSYEQYF. Written as DNA, the CDR3 is TGTGCCAGCAGACAACAGGGCTCCTACGAGCAGTACTTC.